The TCR beta chain described here comes from a study of blood T cell repertoires in COVID-19. Study-level information: T cells, B-cell-depleted T cells, or PBMCs provided the cDNA or gDNA that served as material.

Individuals aged roughly 18 to 95 years were recruited from fewer than 25 US areas. Cohort 3 donors were reported recovered after two negative PCRs, clearance, or symptom resolution. Germline V gene sequence: CDR1 MDHEN, CDR2 SYDVKM. The CDR3 has 13 residues. V was trimmed by 6 bases and J by 0 bases, leaving 8 bases between them. In the original workflow: Reference gene primer amplification in the assay estimated nucleated cell counts. Repertoires were generated with immunoSEQ multiplex PCR, while TCRdb's copy carries only in-frame clones and drops some. That table supplies the V and J calls and clone size; D and trimming were determined from the DNA. The table shows roughly 360,000 clones, with 80% to 85% occurring only once. This clone was counted a single time.

This receptor was obtained from a woman aged 50 to 60 who had recovered from COVID-19. Sequenced material: PBMCs or T cells enriched from blood (not recorded which). The chain joins TRBV28 to TRBJ1-1; D not certain. The CDR3 DNA sequence: TGTGCCAGCAGCACTCTTATGAACACTGAAGCTTTCTTT. It codes for CASSTLMNTEAFF. The variable domain in full, completed from reference TRBV28 and TRBJ1-1, reads DVKVTQSSRYLVKRTGEKVFLECVQDMDHENMFWYRQDPGLGLRLIYFSYDVKMKEKGDIPEGYSVSREKKERFSLILESASTNQTSMYLCASSTLMNTEAFFGQGTRLTVV.